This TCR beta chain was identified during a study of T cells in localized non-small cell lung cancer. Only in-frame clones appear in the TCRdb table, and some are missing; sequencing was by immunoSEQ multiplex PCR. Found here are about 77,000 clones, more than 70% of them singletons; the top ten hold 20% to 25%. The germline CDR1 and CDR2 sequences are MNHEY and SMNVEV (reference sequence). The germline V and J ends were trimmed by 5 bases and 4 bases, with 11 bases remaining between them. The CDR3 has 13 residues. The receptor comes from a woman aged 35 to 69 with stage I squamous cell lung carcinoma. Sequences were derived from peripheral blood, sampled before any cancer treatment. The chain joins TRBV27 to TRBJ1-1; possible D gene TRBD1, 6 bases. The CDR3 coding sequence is TGTGCCAGCAGTGCTCAGGGGATCACTGAAGCTTTCTTT. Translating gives CASSAQGITEAFF.